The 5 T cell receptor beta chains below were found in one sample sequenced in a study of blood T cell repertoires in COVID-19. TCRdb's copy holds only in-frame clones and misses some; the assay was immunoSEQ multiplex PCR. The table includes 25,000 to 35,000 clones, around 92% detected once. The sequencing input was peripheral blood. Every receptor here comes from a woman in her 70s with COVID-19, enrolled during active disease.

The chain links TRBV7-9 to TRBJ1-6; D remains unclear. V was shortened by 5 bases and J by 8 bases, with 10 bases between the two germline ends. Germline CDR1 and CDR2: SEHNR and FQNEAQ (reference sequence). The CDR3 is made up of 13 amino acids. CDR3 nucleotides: TGTGCCAGCAGCCTCACCGGGGATTCACCCCTCCACTTT. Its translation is CASSLTGDSPLHF.

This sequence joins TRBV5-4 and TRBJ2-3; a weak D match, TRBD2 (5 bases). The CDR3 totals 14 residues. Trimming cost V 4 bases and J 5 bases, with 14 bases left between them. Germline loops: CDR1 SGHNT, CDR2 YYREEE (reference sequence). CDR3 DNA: TGTGCCAGCAGCCTGGGTGGGAGAGGAGATACGCAGTATTTT. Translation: CASSLGGRGDTQYF.

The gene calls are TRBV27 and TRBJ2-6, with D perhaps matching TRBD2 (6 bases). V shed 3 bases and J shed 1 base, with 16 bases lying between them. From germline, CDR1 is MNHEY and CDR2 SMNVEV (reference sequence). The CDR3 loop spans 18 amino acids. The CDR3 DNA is TGTGCCAGCAGTTTCTGGGGCGGGATCGGGTCTGGGGCCAACGTCCTGACTTTC. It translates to CASSFWGGIGSGANVLTF. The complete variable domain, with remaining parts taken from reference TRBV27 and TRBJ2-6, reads EAQVTQNPRYLITVTGKKLTVTCSQNMNHEYMSWYRQDPGLGLRQIYYSMNVEVTDKGDVPEGYKVSRKEKRNFPLILESPSPNQTSLYFCASSFWGGIGSGANVLTFGAGSRLTVL.

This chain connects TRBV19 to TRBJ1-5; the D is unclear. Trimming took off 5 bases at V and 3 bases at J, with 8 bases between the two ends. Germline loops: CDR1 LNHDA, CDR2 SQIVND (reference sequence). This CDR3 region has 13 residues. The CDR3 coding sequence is TGTGCCAGTAGTGGCGGGCCCAATCAGCCCCAGCATTTT. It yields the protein CASSGGPNQPQHF.

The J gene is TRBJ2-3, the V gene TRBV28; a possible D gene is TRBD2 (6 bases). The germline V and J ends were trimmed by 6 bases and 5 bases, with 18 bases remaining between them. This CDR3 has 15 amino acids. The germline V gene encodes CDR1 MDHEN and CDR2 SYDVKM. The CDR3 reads CASRLGGTDKDTQYF. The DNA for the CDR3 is TGTGCCAGCAGGCTCGGCGGGACCGATAAAGATACGCAGTATTTT.